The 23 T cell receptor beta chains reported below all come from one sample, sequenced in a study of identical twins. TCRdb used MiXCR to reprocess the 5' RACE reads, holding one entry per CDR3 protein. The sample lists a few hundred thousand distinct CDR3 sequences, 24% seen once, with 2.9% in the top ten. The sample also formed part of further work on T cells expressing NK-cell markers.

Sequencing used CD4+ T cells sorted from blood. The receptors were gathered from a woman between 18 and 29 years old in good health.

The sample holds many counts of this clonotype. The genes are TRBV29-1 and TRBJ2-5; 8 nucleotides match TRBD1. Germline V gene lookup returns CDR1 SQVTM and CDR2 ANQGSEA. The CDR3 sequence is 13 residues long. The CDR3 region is CSQSRGPQETQYF. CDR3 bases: TGCAGTCAAAGCAGGGGGCCTCAAGAGACCCAGTACTTC. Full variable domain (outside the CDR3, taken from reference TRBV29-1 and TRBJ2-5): SAVISQKPSRDICQRGTSLTIQCQVDSQVTMMFWYRQQPGQSLTLIATANQGSEATYESGFVIDKFPISRPNLTFSTLTVSNMSPEDSSIYLCSQSRGPQETQYFGPGTRLLVL.

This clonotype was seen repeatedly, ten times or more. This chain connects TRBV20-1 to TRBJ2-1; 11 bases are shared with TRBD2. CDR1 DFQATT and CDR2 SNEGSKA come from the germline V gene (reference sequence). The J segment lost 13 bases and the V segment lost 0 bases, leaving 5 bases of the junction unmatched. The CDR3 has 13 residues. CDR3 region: CSARDRLAGSQFF. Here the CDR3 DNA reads TGCAGTGCTAGAGATAGACTAGCGGGGTCTCAGTTCTTC.

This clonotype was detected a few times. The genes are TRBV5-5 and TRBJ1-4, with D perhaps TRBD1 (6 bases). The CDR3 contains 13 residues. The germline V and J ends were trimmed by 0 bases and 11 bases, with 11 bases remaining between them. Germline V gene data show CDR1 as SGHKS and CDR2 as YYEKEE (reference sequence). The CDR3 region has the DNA TGTGCCAGCAGCTTGGCAGGGGACGGGAAACTGTTTTTT. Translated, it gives CASSLAGDGKLFF.

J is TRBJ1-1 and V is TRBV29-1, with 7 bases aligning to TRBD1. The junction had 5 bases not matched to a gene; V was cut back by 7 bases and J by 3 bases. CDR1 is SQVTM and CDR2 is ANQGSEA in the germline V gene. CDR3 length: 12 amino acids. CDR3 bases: TGCAGCGCCAAAACAGGGGACACTGAAGCTTTCTTT. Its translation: CSAKTGDTEAFF.

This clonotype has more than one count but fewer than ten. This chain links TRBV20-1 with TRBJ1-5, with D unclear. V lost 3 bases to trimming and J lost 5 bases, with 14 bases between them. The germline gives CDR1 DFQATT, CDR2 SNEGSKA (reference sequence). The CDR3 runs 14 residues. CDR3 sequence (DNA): TGCAGTGCTAGTCGAGGCGTTGATCATCAGCCCCAGCATTTT. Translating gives CSASRGVDHQPQHF.

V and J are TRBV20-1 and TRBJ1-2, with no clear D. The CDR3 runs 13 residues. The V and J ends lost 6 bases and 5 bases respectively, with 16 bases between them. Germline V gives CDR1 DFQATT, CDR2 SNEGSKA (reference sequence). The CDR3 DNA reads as TGCAGTGCGGCCGATTCCGAGGGATATGGCTACACCTTC. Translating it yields CSAADSEGYGYTF.

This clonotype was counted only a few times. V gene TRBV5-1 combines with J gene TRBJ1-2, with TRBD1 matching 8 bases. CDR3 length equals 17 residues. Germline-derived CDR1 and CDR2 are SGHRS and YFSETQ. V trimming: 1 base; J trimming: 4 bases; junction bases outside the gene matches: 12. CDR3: CASSLRFSTGGIYGYTF. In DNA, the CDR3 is TGCGCCAGCAGCTTGCGGTTCAGTACAGGGGGGATCTATGGCTACACCTTC.

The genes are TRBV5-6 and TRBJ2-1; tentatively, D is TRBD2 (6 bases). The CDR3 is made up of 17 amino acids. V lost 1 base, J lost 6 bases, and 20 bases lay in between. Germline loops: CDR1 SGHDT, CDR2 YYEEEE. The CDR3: CASSLLDRDSNSNEQFF. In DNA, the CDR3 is TGTGCCAGCAGCTTGTTGGACCGGGACTCCAACTCCAATGAGCAGTTCTTC. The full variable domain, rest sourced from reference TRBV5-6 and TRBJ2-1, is DAGVTQSPTHLIKTRGQQVTLRCSPKSGHDTVSWYQQALGQGPQFIFQYYEEEERQRGNFPDRFSGHQFPNYSSELNVNALLLGDSALYLCASSLLDRDSNSNEQFFGPGTRLTVL.

CDR3 DNA sequence: TGTGCCAGCAGTTGGGGTCGGGAGACTGAAGCTTTCTTT. Encoded protein: CASSWGRETEAFF. This chain connects TRBV27 to TRBJ1-1; D not resolved. Trimming took off 4 bases at V and 5 bases at J, with 11 bases between the two ends. Germline V gives CDR1 MNHEY, CDR2 SMNVEV (reference sequence). This CDR3 comprises 13 residues.

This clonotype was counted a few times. The CDR3 DNA sequence: TGTGCCGTACAACCGGGAGGGCCATTTCTTGGCTACACCTTC. It is translated as CAVQPGGPFLGYTF. The gene calls are TRBV6-1 and TRBJ1-2; D is unclear. The CDR3 runs to 14 residues. Trimming left V 11 bases short and J 7 bases short, with 23 bases between. The germline gives CDR1 MNHNS, CDR2 SASEGT.

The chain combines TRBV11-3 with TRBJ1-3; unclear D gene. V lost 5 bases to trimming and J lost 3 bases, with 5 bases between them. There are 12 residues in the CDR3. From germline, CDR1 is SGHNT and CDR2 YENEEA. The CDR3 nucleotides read TGTGCCAGCAGCCATGGTGGAAACACCATATATTTT. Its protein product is CASSHGGNTIYF.

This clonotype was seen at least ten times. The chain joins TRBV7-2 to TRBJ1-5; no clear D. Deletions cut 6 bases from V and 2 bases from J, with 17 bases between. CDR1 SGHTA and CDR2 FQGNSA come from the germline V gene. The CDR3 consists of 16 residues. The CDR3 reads CASSFAHFGGNQPQHF. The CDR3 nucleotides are TGTGCCAGCAGTTTCGCGCATTTTGGGGGCAATCAGCCCCAGCATTTT.

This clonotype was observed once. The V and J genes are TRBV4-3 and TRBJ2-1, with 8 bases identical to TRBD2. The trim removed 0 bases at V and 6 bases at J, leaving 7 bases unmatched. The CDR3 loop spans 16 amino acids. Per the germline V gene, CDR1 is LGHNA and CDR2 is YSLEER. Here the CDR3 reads CASSQEGLVRGNEQFF. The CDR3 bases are TGCGCCAGCAGCCAAGAGGGACTAGTAAGAGGCAATGAGCAGTTCTTC.

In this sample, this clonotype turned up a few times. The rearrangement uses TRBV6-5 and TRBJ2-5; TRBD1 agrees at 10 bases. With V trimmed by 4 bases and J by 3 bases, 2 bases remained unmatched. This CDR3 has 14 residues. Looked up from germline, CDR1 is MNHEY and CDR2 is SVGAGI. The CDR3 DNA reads TGTGCCAGCAGTTTGGGACAGGGGAAAGAGACCCAGTACTTC. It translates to CASSLGQGKETQYF.

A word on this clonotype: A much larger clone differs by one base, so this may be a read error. The chain's CDR3 is CASRYRSYKQYF. CDR3 DNA sequence: TGTGCCAGCAGATACAGGAGCTACAAGCAGTACTTC. This rearrangement joins TRBV12-3 or TRBV12-4 to TRBJ2-7; tentative D call: TRBD1 (5 bases). This CDR3 comprises 12 residues.

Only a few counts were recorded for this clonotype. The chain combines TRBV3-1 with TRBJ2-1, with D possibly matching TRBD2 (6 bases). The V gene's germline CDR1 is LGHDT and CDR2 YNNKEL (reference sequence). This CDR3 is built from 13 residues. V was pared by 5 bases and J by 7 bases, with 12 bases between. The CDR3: CASSTLASNEQFF. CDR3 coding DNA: TGTGCCAGCAGCACCCTAGCGTCAAATGAGCAGTTCTTC.

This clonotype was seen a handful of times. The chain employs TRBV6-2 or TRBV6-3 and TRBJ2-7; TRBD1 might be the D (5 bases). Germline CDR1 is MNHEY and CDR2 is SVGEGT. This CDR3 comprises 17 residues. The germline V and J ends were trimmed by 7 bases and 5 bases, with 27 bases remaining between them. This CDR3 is CASTRGTWTTLRNEQYF. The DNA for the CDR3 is TGTGCCAGCACCCGTGGAACCTGGACAACCTTAAGGAACGAGCAGTACTTC.

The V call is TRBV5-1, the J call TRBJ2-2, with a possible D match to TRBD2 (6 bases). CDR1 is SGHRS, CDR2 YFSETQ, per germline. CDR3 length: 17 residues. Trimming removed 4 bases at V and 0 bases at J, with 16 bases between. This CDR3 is CASSTSSWGANTGELFF. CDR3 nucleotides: TGCGCCAGCAGCACCTCTAGCTGGGGGGCGAACACCGGGGAGCTGTTTTTT. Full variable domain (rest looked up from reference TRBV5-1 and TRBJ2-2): KAGVTQTPRYLIKTRGQQVTLSCSPISGHRSVSWYQQTPGQGLQFLFEYFSETQRNKGNFPGRFSGRQFSNSRSEMNVSTLELGDSALYLCASSTSSWGANTGELFFGEGSRLTVL.

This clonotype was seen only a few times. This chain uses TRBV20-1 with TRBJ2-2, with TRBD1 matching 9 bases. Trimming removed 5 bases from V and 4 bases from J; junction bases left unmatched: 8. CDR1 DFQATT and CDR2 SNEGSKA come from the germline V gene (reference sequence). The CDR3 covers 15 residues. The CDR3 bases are TGCAGTGCTCACCCCGGGACAGGGCGCACCGGGGAGCTGTTTTTT. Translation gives CSAHPGTGRTGELFF.

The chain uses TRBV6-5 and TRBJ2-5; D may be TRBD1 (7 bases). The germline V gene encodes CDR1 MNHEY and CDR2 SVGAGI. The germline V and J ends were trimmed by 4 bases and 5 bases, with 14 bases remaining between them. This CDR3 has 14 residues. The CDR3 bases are TGTGCCAGCAGTTTTGGAGGGGGCGGGGAGACCCAGTACTTC. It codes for CASSFGGGGETQYF.

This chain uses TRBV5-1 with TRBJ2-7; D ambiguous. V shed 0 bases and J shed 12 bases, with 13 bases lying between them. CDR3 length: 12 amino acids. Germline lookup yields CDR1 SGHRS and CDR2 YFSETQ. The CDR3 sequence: CASSLASTVWYF. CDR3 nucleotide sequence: TGCGCCAGCAGCTTGGCGAGCACAGTCTGGTACTTC. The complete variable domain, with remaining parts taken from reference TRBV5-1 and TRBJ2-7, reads KAGVTQTPRYLIKTRGQQVTLSCSPISGHRSVSWYQQTPGQGLQFLFEYFSETQRNKGNFPGRFSGRQFSNSRSEMNVSTLELGDSALYLCASSLASTVWYFGPGTRLTVT.

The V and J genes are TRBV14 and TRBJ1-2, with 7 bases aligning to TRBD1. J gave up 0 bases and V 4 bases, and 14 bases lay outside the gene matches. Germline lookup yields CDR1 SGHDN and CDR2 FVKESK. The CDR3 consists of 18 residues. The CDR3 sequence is CASSPRGAGGVSNYGYTF. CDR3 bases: TGTGCCAGCAGCCCTCGAGGGGCAGGGGGAGTTTCTAACTATGGCTACACCTTC. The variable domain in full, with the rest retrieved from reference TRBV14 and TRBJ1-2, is EAGVTQFPSHSVIEKGQTVTLRCDPISGHDNLYWYRRVMGKEIKFLLHFVKESKQDESGMPNNRFLAERTGGTYSTLKVQPAELEDSGVYFCASSPRGAGGVSNYGYTFGSGTRLTVV.

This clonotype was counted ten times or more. CDR3 coding DNA: TGTGCCAGCAGCTTAGGGGGGACAGGGGGTTCACCCCTCCACTTT. Translating it yields CASSLGGTGGSPLHF. The rearrangement uses TRBV7-9 and TRBJ1-6; TRBD1 aligns across 11 bases. The germline gives CDR1 SEHNR, CDR2 FQNEAQ (reference sequence). The CDR3 totals 15 residues. V was clipped by 1 base and J by 9 bases; unmatched bases: 2. The complete variable domain, with remaining parts taken from reference TRBV7-9 and TRBJ1-6, reads DTGVSQNPRHKITKRGQNVTFRCDPISEHNRLYWYRQTLGQGPEFLTYFQNEAQLEKSRLLSDRFSAERPKGSFSTLEIQRTEQGDSAMYLCASSLGGTGGSPLHFGNGTRLTVT.